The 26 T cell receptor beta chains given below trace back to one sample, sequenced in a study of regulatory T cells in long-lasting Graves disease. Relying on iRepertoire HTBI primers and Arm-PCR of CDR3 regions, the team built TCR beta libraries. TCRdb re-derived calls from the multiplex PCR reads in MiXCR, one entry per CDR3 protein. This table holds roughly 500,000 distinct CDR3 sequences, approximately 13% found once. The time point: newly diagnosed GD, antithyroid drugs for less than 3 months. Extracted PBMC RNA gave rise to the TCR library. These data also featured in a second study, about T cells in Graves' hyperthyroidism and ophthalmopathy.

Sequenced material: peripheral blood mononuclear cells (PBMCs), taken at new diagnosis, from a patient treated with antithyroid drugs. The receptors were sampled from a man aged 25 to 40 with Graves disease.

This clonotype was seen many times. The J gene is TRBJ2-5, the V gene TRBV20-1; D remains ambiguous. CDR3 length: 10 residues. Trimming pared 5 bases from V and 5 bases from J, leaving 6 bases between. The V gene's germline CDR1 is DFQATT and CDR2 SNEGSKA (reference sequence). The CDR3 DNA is TGCAGTGCTGGACGGGAGACCCAGTACTTC. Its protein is CSAGRETQYF.

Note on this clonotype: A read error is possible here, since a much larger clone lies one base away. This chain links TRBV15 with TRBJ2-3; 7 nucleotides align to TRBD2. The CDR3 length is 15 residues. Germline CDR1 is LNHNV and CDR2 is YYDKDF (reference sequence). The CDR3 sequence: CATSRSIAGTGTQYF. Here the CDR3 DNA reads TGTGCCACCAGCAGATCCATAGCGGGCACAGGTACGCAGTATTTT.

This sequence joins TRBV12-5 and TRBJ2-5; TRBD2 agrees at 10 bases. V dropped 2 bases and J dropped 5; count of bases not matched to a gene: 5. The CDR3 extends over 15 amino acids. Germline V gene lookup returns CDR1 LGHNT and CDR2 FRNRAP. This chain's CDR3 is CASGLSSGSVETQYF. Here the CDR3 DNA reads TGTGCTAGTGGTTTGTCTAGCGGGAGCGTGGAGACCCAGTACTTC.

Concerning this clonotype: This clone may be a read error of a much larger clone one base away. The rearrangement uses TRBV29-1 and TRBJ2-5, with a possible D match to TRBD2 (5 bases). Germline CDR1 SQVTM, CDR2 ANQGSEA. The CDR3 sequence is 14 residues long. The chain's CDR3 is CSTAQRGGQETRYF. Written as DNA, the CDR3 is TGCAGCACGGCGCAACGAGGAGGTCAAGAGACCCGGTACTTC.

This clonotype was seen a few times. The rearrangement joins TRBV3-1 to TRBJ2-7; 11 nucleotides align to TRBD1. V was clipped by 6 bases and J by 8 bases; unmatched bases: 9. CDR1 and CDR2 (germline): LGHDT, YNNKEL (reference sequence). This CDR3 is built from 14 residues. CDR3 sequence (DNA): TGTGCCAGCAGACCCTCGGGACAGGGGGGTCAGCAGTACTTC. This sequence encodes CASRPSGQGGQQYF.

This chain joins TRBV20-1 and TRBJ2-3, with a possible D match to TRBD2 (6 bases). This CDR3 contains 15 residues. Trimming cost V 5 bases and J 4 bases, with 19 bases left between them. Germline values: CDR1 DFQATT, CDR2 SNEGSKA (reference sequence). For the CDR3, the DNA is TGCAGTGCTCAGGAGGAGGGGCGCATCTCAGATACGCAGTATTTT. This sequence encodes CSAQEEGRISDTQYF.

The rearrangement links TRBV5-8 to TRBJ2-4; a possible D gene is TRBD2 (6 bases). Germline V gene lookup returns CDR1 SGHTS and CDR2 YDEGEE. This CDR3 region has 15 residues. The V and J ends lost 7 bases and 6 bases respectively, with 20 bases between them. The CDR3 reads CASWGGGKGRNIQYF. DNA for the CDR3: TGTGCCAGCTGGGGCGGCGGGAAAGGGAGAAACATTCAGTACTTC.

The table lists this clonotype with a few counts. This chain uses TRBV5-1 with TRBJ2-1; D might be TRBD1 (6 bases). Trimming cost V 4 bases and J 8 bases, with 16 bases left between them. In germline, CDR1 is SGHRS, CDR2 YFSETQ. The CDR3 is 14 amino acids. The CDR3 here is CASSGGHHWDEQFF. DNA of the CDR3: TGCGCCAGCAGCGGGGGACACCATTGGGATGAGCAGTTCTTC.

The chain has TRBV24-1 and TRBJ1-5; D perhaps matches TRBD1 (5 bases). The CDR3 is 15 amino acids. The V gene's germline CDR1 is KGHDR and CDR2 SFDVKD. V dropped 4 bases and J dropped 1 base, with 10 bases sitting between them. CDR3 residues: CATSDTGPSNQPQHF. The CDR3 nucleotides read TGTGCCACCAGTGACACGGGGCCCAGCAATCAGCCCCAGCATTTT.

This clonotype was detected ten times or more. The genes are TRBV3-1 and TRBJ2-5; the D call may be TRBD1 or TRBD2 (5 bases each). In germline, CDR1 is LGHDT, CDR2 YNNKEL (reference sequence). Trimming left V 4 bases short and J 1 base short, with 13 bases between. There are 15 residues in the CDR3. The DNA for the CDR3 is TGTGCCAGCAGCCGGGCCCGGGACGGCCAAGAGACCCAGTACTTC. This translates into CASSRARDGQETQYF.

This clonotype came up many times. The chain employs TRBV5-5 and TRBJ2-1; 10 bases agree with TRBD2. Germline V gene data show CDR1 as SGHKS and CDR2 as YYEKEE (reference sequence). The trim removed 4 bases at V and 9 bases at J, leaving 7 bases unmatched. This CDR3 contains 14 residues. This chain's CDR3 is CASSPGLAVGEQFF. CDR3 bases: TGTGCCAGCAGCCCCGGACTAGCGGTGGGTGAGCAGTTCTTC. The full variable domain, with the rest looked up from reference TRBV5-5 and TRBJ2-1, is DAGVTQSPTHLIKTRGQQVTLRCSPISGHKSVSWYQQVLGQGPQFIFQYYEKEERGRGNFPDRFSARQFPNYSSELNVNALLLGDSALYLCASSPGLAVGEQFFGPGTRLTVL.

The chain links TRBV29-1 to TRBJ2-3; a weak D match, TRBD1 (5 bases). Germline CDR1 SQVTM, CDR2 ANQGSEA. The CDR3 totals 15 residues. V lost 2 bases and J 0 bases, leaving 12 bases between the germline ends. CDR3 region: CSVEKGYGSTDTQYF. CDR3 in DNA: TGCAGCGTTGAAAAGGGGTATGGAAGCACAGATACGCAGTATTTT.

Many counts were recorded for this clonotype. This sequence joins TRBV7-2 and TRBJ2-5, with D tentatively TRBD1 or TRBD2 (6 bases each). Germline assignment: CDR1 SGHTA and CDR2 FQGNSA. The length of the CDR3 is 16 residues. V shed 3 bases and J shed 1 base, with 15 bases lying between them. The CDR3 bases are TGTGCCAGCAGCTTGGGAAGTGGAGGGGGCCAAGAGACCCAGTACTTC. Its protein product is CASSLGSGGGQETQYF. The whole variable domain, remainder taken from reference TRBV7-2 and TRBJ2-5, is GAGVSQSPSNKVTEKGKDVELRCDPISGHTALYWYRQSLGQGLEFLIYFQGNSAPDKSGLPSDRFSAERTGGSVSTLTIQRTQQEDSAVYLCASSLGSGGGQETQYFGPGTRLLVL.

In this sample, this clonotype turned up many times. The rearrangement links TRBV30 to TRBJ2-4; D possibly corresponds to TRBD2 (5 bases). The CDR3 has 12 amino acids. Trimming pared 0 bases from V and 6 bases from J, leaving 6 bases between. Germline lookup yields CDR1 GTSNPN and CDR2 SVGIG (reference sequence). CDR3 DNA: TGTGCCTGGAGTGTAGGAGGAAACATTCAGTACTTC. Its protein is CAWSVGGNIQYF.

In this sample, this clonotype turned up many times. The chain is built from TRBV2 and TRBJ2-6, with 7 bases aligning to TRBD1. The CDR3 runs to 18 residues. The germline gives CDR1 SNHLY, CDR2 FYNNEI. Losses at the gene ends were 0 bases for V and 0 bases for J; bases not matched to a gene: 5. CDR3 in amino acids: CASSEAGDRSSGANVLTF. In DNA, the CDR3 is TGTGCCAGCAGTGAAGCAGGGGACAGAAGCTCTGGGGCCAACGTCCTGACTTTC.

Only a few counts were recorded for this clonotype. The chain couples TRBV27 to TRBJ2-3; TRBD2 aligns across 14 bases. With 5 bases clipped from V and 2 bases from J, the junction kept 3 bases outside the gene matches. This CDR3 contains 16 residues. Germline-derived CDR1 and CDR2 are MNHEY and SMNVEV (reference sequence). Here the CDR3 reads CASSKGLAGATDTQYF. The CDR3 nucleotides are TGTGCCAGCAGTAAGGGACTAGCGGGAGCCACAGATACGCAGTATTTT.

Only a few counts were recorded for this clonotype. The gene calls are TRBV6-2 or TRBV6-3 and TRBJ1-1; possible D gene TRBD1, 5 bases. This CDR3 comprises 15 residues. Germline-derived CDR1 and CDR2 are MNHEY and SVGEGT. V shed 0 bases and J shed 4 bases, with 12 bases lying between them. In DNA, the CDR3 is TGTGCCAGCAGTTACTCGGAAGCAGGGTTCACTGAAGCTTTCTTT. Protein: CASSYSEAGFTEAFF.

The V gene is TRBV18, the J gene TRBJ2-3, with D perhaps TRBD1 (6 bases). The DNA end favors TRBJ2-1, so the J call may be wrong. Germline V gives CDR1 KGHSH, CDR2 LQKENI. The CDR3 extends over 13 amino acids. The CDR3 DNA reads TGTGCCAGCTCATCACAACAGGGCGGTGAGCAGTTCTTC. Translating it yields CASSSQQGGEQFF.

CDR3: CASSHGTTGIREQFF. The DNA of the CDR3 is TGTGCCAGCAGCCACGGGACTACCGGGATTCGGGAGCAGTTCTTC. The chain joins TRBV7-9 to TRBJ2-1; 7 positions agree with TRBD2. The CDR3 is made up of 15 amino acids. Germline V gives CDR1 SEHNR, CDR2 FQNEAQ (reference sequence). J was trimmed by 10 bases and V by 5 bases; bases with no gene match: 14.

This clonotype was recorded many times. For the CDR3, the DNA is TGTGCCAGCACCAAACAGGGACTTTACTACACCGGGGAGCTGTTTTTT. As protein: CASTKQGLYYTGELFF. V gene TRBV7-9 combines with J gene TRBJ2-2, with D possibly being TRBD1 or TRBD2 (6 bases each). CDR1 is SEHNR, CDR2 FQNEAQ, per germline (reference sequence). The V gene lost 7 bases and the J gene lost 3 bases, with 18 bases spanning the gap. The CDR3 is made up of 16 amino acids.

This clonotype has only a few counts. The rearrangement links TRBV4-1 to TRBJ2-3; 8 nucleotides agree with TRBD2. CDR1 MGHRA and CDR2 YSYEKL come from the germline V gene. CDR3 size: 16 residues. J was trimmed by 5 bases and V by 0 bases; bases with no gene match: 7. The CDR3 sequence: CASSQEGGLAGDTQYF. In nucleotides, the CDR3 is TGCGCCAGCAGCCAAGAGGGGGGGCTAGCGGGAGATACGCAGTATTTT.

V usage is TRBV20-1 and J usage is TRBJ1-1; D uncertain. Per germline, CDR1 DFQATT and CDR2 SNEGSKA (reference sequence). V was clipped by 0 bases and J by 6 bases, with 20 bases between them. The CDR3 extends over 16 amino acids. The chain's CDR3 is CSARDRRHLKPSEAFF. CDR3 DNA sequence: TGCAGTGCTAGAGATAGGCGACATTTGAAGCCGTCTGAAGCTTTCTTT.

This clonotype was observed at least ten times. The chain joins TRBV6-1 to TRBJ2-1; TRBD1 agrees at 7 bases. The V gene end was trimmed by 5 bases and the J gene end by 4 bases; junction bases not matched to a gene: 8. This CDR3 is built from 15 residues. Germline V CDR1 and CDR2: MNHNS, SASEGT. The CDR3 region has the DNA TGTGCCAGCAGTACGAGGGGGCGATCATACAATGAGCAGTTCTTC. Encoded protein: CASSTRGRSYNEQFF.

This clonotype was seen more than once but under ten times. CDR3 nucleotide sequence: TGTGCCTGGAGTGTCCACGGAATGACCTACGAGCAGTACTTC. Translating it yields CAWSVHGMTYEQYF. The V call is TRBV30, the J call TRBJ2-7; D gene unclear. The CDR3 runs to 14 residues. Germline V lookup: CDR1 GTSNPN, CDR2 SVGIG (reference sequence). Trimming took 0 bases from V and 2 from J, leaving 11 bases between them. Looking up the rest from reference TRBV30 and TRBJ2-7 gives the full variable domain: SQTIHQWPATLVQPVGSPLSLECTVEGTSNPNLYWYRQAAGRGLQLLFYSVGIGQISSEVPQNLSASRPQDRQFILSSKKLLLSDSGFYLCAWSVHGMTYEQYFGPGTRLTVT.

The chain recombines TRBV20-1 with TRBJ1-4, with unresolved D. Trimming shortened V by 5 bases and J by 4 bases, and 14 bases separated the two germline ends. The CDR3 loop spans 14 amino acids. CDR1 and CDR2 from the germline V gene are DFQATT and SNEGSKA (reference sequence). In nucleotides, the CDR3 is TGCAGTGCTTCCGATCGCTCGATTAATGAAAAACTGTTTTTT. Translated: CSASDRSINEKLFF.

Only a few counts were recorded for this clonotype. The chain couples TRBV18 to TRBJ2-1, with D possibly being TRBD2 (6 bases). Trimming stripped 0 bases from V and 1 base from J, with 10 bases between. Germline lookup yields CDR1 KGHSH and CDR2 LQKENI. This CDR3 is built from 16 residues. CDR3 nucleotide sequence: TGTGCCAGCTCACCACCGGAGGGGAGTTCCTACAATGAGCAGTTCTTC. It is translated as CASSPPEGSSYNEQFF.